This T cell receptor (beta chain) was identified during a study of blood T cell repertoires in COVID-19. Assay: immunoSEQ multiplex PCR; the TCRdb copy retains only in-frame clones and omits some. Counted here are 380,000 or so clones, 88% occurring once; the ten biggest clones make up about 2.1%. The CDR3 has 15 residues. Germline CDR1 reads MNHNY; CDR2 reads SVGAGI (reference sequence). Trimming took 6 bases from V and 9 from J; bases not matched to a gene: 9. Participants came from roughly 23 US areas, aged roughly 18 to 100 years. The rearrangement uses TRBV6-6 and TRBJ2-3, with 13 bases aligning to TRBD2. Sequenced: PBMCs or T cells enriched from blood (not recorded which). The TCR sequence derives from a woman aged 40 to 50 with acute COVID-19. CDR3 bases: TGTGCCAGCAGGGAGACTAGCGGGGGGCCGGGGACGCAGTATTTT. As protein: CASRETSGGPGTQYF.